This passage covers 20 T cell receptor beta chains from one sample sequenced in a study of cytomegalovirus exposure and HLA in healthy donors. Both 60 Vbeta primers and 13 Jbeta primers went into the PCR. TCRdb's copy holds only in-frame clones and misses some; the assay was immunoSEQ multiplex PCR. The sample yields approximately 170,000 clones, approximately 70% seen once. Sequenced sample: PBMCs. The origin of the receptors is a woman aged 18-30 years in good health and CMV-seropositive.

The chain recombines TRBV28 with TRBJ1-2; a weak D match, TRBD1 (6 bases). This CDR3 comprises 13 residues. Germline loops: CDR1 MDHEN, CDR2 SYDVKM. Trimming took 6 bases from V and 4 from J, leaving 12 bases between them. CDR3 coding DNA: TGTGCCAGCAGCGACCGACAGGTCTATGGCTACACCTTC. As protein: CASSDRQVYGYTF.

Only one count was recorded for this clone. The chain recombines TRBV6-1 with TRBJ1-2, with unresolved D. This CDR3 comprises 14 residues. V was shortened by 3 bases and J by 2 bases, with 10 bases between the two germline ends. Looked up from germline, CDR1 is MNHNS and CDR2 is SASEGT. The CDR3 loop is CASSESQKNYGYTF. The CDR3 bases are TGTGCCAGCAGTGAGTCTCAGAAGAACTATGGCTACACCTTC.

V usage is TRBV7-2 and J usage is TRBJ2-3; D remains ambiguous. There are 11 residues in the CDR3. Germline CDR1 reads SGHTA; CDR2 reads FQGNSA. Trimming pared 1 base from V and 14 bases from J, leaving 10 bases between. The CDR3: CASSLERLRYF. The CDR3, as DNA: TGTGCCAGCAGCTTAGAGCGCCTGCGGTATTTT. The variable domain in full, with the rest retrieved from reference TRBV7-2 and TRBJ2-3, is GAGVSQSPSNKVTEKGKDVELRCDPISGHTALYWYRQSLGQGLEFLIYFQGNSAPDKSGLPSDRFSAERTGGSVSTLTIQRTQQEDSAVYLCASSLERLRYFGPGTRLTVL.

This chain joins TRBV18 and TRBJ2-5, with 12 bases fitting TRBD2. The CDR3 extends over 17 amino acids. CDR1 is KGHSH, CDR2 LQKENI, per germline. After removal of 0 bases from V and 7 bases from J, the junction contained 9 bases not matched to a gene. CDR3 region: CASSPPASGGASGTQYF. CDR3 nucleotide sequence: TGTGCCAGCTCACCACCGGCTAGCGGGGGGGCCTCAGGGACCCAGTACTTC.

The chain carries TRBV25-1 and TRBJ1-2; D is perhaps TRBD1 (5 bases). Trimming stripped 3 bases from V and 0 bases from J, with 17 bases between. Per germline, CDR1 MGHDK and CDR2 SYGVNS. The CDR3 covers 17 residues. CDR3 in DNA: TGTGCCAGCAGTGACTCGCCGGGGAGGGACCCTAACTATGGCTACACCTTC. Amino acids: CASSDSPGRDPNYGYTF.

This clone has just a few counts. V is TRBV29-1 and J is TRBJ1-1, with 10 positions matching TRBD1. Germline V gives CDR1 SQVTM, CDR2 ANQGSEA. V lost 6 bases and J lost 4; bases outside the gene matches: 2. This CDR3 has 12 residues. DNA for the CDR3: TGCAGCGTAGGACAGGGGGGCACTGAAGCTTTCTTT. It translates to CSVGQGGTEAFF. Together with reference TRBV29-1 and TRBJ1-1, the CDR3 gives the full variable domain: SAVISQKPSRDICQRGTSLTIQCQVDSQVTMMFWYRQQPGQSLTLIATANQGSEATYESGFVIDKFPISRPNLTFSTLTVSNMSPEDSSIYLCSVGQGGTEAFFGQGTRLTVV.

This clone has just a few counts. The rearrangement uses TRBV13 and TRBJ1-1; D not resolved. The length of the CDR3 is 14 residues. V gave up 5 bases and J gave up 2 bases, with 12 bases separating them. Germline assignment: CDR1 PRHDT and CDR2 FYEKMQ (reference sequence). The CDR3 sequence is CASSPGYYNTEAFF. The CDR3 DNA follows: TGTGCCAGCAGCCCGGGTTACTATAACACTGAAGCTTTCTTT. The variable domain in full, completed from reference TRBV13 and TRBJ1-1, reads AAGVIQSPRHLIKEKRETATLKCYPIPRHDTVYWYQQGPGQDPQFLISFYEKMQSDKGSIPDRFSAQQFSDYHSELNMSSLELGDSALYFCASSPGYYNTEAFFGQGTRLTVV.

The chain joins TRBV5-4 to TRBJ2-5; a weak D match, TRBD2 (6 bases). Germline lookup yields CDR1 SGHNT and CDR2 YYREEE (reference sequence). Trimming cost V 5 bases and J 1 base, with 15 bases left between them. The CDR3 extends over 15 amino acids. CDR3 nucleotides: TGTGCCAGCAGGCCCGCGGGGCAGTTCCAAGAGACCCAGTACTTC. Protein sequence: CASRPAGQFQETQYF.

This sequence joins TRBV9 and TRBJ2-5, with 11 positions matching TRBD1. Germline assignment: CDR1 SGDLS and CDR2 YYNGEE. The CDR3 spans 15 residues. V gave up 4 bases and J gave up 5 bases; unmatched junction bases: 7. CDR3 loop: CASSPGDRGSETQYF. The CDR3, as DNA: TGTGCCAGCAGCCCAGGGGACAGGGGGTCGGAGACCCAGTACTTC. Together with reference TRBV9 and TRBJ2-5, the CDR3 gives the full variable domain: DSGVTQTPKHLITATGQRVTLRCSPRSGDLSVYWYQQSLDQGLQFLIQYYNGEERAKGNILERFSAQQFPDLHSELNLSSLELGDSALYFCASSPGDRGSETQYFGPGTRLLVL.

Remarks on this clone: The junction does not match germline at one end; this may be a read error. Other DNA sequences from this sample encode an identical CDR3 as well. This chain connects TRBV5-6 to TRBJ2-5, with D possibly TRBD1 on 6 matching bases. Per germline, CDR1 SGHDT and CDR2 YYEEEE. The CDR3 covers 16 residues. The CDR3 nucleotides are TGCGCCAGCAGCTCGGACAGTATTGGGTACCAAGAGACCCAGTACTTC. Translation gives CASSSDSIGYQETQYF.

The J gene is TRBJ1-5, the V gene TRBV5-1; D not resolved. Germline V gene data show CDR1 as SGHRS and CDR2 as YFSETQ. The CDR3 extends over 14 amino acids. The V end lost 4 bases, the J end lost 4 bases, and 12 bases lay between the germline ends. DNA of the CDR3: TGCGCCAGCAGCCCCGACGGCGGGAATCAGCCCCAGCATTTT. Translating it yields CASSPDGGNQPQHF.

The chain links TRBV28 to TRBJ2-3; D is uncertain. CDR1 is MDHEN, CDR2 SYDVKM, per germline. CDR3 length equals 12 residues. V was cut by 10 bases and J by 1 base, with 9 bases left in between. CDR3 sequence: CATGRGTDTQYF. Written as DNA, the CDR3 is TGTGCCACCGGCCGGGGCACAGATACGCAGTATTTT.

Comments on this clone: This specimen includes other DNA sequences encoding the same CDR3. V and J are TRBV7-2 and TRBJ2-7, with TRBD2 matching 7 bases. The CDR3 runs 15 residues. Germline V lookup: CDR1 SGHTA, CDR2 FQGNSA. The trim removed 1 base at V and 2 bases at J, leaving 5 bases unmatched. CDR3 coding DNA: TGTGCCAGCAGCTTAGAGCGGGGAAGAACCTACGAGCAGTACTTC. Its translation is CASSLERGRTYEQYF. The complete variable domain, with remaining parts taken from reference TRBV7-2 and TRBJ2-7, reads GAGVSQSPSNKVTEKGKDVELRCDPISGHTALYWYRQSLGQGLEFLIYFQGNSAPDKSGLPSDRFSAERTGGSVSTLTIQRTQQEDSAVYLCASSLERGRTYEQYFGPGTRLTVT.

The chain employs TRBV28 and TRBJ2-3; 7 bases are shared with TRBD1. The V gene's germline CDR1 is MDHEN and CDR2 SYDVKM. CDR3 length: 15 residues. V was clipped by 4 bases and J by 2 bases; unmatched bases: 6. The CDR3 DNA reads as TGTGCCAGCAGTTCCCAGGGGGACCCCACAGATACGCAGTATTTT. It translates to CASSSQGDPTDTQYF.

The gene calls are TRBV11-2 and TRBJ2-2; no clear D gene. V was clipped by 2 bases and J by 5 bases, with 12 bases between them. The CDR3 length is 15 residues. Germline V lookup: CDR1 SGHAT, CDR2 FQNNGV. The CDR3 protein is CASSLTEYLTGELFF. The CDR3 DNA is TGTGCCAGCAGCTTAACCGAGTATTTAACCGGGGAGCTGTTTTTT.

The chain has TRBV4-1 and TRBJ2-3, with D possibly being TRBD2 (6 bases). The CDR3 spans 17 residues. CDR1 MGHRA and CDR2 YSYEKL come from the germline V gene. The ends were cut back, 2 bases at V and 1 base at J, with 16 bases in the middle. In nucleotides, the CDR3 is TGCGCCAGCAGCCAACCACTAGCCCTTCTTCGCACAGATACGCAGTATTTT. This encodes CASSQPLALLRTDTQYF.

This chain connects TRBV7-8 to TRBJ2-3; a possible D gene is TRBD2 (5 bases). The CDR3 has 19 amino acids. V shed 1 base and J shed 2 bases, with 22 bases lying between them. Germline V gives CDR1 SGHVS, CDR2 FQNEAQ. The CDR3 spells CASSLGRLAGGLPTDTQYF. CDR3 coding DNA: TGTGCCAGCAGCTTAGGACGGTTGGCGGGTGGGCTTCCCACAGATACGCAGTATTTT.

The rearrangement joins TRBV5-6 to TRBJ2-5; the D gene is possibly TRBD2 (6 bases). The germline V gene has CDR1 SGHDT and CDR2 YYEEEE. Deletions cut 5 bases from V and 5 bases from J, with 16 bases between. The CDR3 loop spans 14 amino acids. This chain's CDR3 is CASRKRGGVETQYF. CDR3 nucleotides: TGTGCCAGCAGGAAACGAGGAGGGGTGGAGACCCAGTACTTC.

The chain links TRBV19 to TRBJ2-7; TRBD1 agrees at 9 bases. Trimming at V came to 8 bases and at J to 5 bases, leaving 10 bases not matched to a gene. The CDR3 is 14 amino acids. CDR1 and CDR2 from the germline V gene are LNHDA and SQIVND (reference sequence). CDR3 protein: CASGPGTGFDEQYF. CDR3 nucleotides: TGTGCCAGTGGACCCGGGACAGGGTTTGACGAGCAGTACTTC.

The chain uses TRBV21-1 and TRBJ1-5. TRBV21-1 counts as a pseudogene. This CDR3 comprises 19 residues. This CDR3 is CASSNGGGAEAYRNQPQHF. The CDR3 coding sequence is TGTGCCAGCAGCAATGGAGGAGGCGCTGAGGCTTATCGCAATCAGCCCCAGCATTTT.